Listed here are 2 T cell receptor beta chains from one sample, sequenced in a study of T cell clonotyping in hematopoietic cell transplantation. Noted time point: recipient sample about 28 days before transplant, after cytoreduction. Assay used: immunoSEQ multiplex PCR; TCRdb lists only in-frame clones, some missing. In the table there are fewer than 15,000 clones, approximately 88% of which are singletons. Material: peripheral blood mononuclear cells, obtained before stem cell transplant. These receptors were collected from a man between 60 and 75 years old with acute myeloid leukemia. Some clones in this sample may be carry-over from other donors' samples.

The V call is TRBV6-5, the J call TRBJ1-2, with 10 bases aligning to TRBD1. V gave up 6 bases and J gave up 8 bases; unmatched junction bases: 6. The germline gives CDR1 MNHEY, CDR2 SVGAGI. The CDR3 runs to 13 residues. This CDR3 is CASSQDRGRGYTF. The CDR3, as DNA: TGTGCCAGCAGCCAAGACAGGGGGCGCGGCTACACCTTC.

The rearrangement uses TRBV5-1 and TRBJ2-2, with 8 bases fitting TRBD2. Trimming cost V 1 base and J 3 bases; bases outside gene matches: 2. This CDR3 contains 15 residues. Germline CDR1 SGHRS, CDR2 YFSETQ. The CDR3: CASSLPAGDTGELFF. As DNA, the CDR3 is TGCGCCAGCAGCTTGCCAGCGGGAGACACCGGGGAGCTGTTTTTT.